This TCR beta chain originates from a study of PD-L1 blockade in urothelial cancer. Study at large: As for prior chemotherapy regimens, patients had received 0 to 3. Study observations and caveats: Below-median pretreatment blood TCR clonality was associated with improved progression-free and overall survival.

Using immunoSEQ multiplex PCR, the repertoire was profiled, and TCRdb retains in-frame clones only, with some absent. The data show around 34,000 clones, around 81% seen once. V was clipped by 3 bases and J by 1 base; unmatched bases: 4. The CDR3 consists of 15 residues. In germline, CDR1 is LNHDA, CDR2 SQIVND (reference sequence). Time point meaning: pretreatment peripheral blood. A word on this clone: The target antigen is unknown.

This rearrangement joins TRBV19 to TRBJ2-7, with TRBD2 matching 9 bases. This specimen consisted of PBMCs, obtained around atezolizumab (anti-PD-L1) treatment. This clonotype was obtained from a man aged 80 or over with urothelial cancer. CDR3: CASSIRLAGSYEQYF. In DNA form, the CDR3 reads TGTGCCAGTAGTATCCGGCTAGCGGGATCCTACGAGCAGTACTTC.